In its sample, the clone carrying this T cell receptor (beta chain) was seen a few times. Its antigen is undetermined. TCRdb reprocessed the 5' RACE reads via MiXCR and lists one record per CDR3 protein. The sample gives fewer than 750,000 distinct CDR3 sequences, around 20% of which show up once; 15% to 20% is in the top ten. Germline V gene sequence: CDR1 DFQATT, CDR2 SNEGSKA (reference sequence). The CDR3 has 11 residues. V lost 6 bases to trimming and J lost 3 bases, with 6 bases between them. The sample belongs to a study of CD8 T cells in ankylosing spondylitis. Study-wide points: A TCR beta motif made of under 10 highly homologous variants seemed typical of ankylosing spondylitis blood. From matched ankylosing spondylitis synovial fluid, disease-linked clones were reportedly recovered at significantly enriched levels.

The clonotype was recovered from a male donor with ankylosing spondylitis. The sequenced sample consisted of blood, either unsorted or a sorted T cell fraction (not recorded which). The J gene is TRBJ1-3, the V gene TRBV20-1; D is ambiguous. CDR3 protein: CSADFGNTIYF. The CDR3 nucleotides are TGCAGTGCCGACTTTGGAAACACCATATATTTT.